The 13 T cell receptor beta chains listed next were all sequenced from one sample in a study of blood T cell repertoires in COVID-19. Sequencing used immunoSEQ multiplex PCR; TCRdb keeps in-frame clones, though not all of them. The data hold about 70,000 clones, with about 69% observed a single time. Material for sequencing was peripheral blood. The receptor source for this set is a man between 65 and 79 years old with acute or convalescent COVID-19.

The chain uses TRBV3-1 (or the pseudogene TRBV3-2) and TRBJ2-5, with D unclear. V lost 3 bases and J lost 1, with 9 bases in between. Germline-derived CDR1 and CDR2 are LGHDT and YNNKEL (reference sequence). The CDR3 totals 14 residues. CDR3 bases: TGTGCCAGCAGCCAGGGCAGCCTCCAAGAGACCCAGTACTTC. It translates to CASSQGSLQETQYF.

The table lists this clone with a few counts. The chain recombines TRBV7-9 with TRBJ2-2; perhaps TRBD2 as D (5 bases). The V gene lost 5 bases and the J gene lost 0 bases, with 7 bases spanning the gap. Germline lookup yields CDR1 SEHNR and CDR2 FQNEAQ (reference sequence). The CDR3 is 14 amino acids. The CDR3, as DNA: TGTGCCAGCAGCAGCGGAGCGAACACCGGGGAGCTGTTTTTT. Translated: CASSSGANTGELFF.

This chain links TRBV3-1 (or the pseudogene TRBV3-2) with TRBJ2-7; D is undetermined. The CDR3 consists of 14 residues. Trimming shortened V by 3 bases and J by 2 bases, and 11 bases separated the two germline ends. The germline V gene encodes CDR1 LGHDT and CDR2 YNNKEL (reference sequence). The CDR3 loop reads CASSQWSVPYEQYF. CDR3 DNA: TGTGCCAGCAGCCAGTGGAGCGTCCCCTACGAGCAGTACTTC.

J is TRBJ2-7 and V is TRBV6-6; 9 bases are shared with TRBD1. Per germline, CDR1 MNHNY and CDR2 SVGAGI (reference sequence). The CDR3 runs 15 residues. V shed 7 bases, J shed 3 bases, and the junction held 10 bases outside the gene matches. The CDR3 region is CASTKVGTGNYEQYF. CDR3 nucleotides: TGTGCCAGCACCAAGGTGGGGACAGGGAACTACGAGCAGTACTTC.

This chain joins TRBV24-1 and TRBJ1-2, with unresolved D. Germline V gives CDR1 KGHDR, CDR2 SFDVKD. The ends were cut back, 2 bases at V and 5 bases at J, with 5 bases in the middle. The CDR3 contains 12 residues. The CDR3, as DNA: TGTGCCACCAGTGATTCCGGGTATGGCTACACCTTC. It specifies CATSDSGYGYTF.

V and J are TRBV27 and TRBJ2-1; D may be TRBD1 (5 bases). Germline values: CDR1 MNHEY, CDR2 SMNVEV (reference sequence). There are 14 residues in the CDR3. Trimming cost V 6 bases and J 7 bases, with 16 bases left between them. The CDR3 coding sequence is TGTGCCAGCAGCGTAGCAGGGAATTGGAATGAGCAGTTCTTC. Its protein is CASSVAGNWNEQFF.

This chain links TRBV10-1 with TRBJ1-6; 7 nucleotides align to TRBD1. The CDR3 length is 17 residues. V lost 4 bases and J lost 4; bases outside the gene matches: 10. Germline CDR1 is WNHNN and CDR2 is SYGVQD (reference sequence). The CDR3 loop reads CASSVTGAPWYNSPLHF. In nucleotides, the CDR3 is TGCGCCAGCAGTGTAACAGGGGCCCCCTGGTATAATTCACCCCTCCACTTT.

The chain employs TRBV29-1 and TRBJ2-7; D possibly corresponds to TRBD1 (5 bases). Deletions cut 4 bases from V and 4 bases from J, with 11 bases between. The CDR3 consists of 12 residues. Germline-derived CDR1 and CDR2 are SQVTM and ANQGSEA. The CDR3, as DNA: TGCAGCGTTGGTGGGGCTCCGTACGAGCAGTACTTC. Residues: CSVGGAPYEQYF.

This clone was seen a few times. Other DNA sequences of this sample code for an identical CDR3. CDR3 amino acids: CASSPPTGGNTGELFF. CDR3 sequence (DNA): TGTGCCAGCTCACCCCCGACAGGGGGCAATACCGGGGAGCTGTTTTTT. V gene TRBV18 combines with J gene TRBJ2-2; 10 nucleotides line up with TRBD1. J lost 5 bases, V lost 3 bases, and 6 bases had no gene match. The CDR3 contains 16 residues. Germline loops: CDR1 KGHSH, CDR2 LQKENI.

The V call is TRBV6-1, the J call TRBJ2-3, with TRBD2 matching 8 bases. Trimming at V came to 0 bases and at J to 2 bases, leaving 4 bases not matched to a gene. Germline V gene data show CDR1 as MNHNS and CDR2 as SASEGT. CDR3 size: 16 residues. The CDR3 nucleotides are TGTGCCAGCAGTGAAGCTGCTAGCGGGCCCACAGATACGCAGTATTTT. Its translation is CASSEAASGPTDTQYF.

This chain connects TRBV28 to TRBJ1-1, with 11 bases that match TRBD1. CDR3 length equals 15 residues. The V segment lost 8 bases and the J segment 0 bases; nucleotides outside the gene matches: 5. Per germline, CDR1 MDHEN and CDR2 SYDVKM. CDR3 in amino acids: CASPRTGGLNTEAFF. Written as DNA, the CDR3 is TGTGCCAGCCCTAGGACAGGGGGCTTGAACACTGAAGCTTTCTTT.

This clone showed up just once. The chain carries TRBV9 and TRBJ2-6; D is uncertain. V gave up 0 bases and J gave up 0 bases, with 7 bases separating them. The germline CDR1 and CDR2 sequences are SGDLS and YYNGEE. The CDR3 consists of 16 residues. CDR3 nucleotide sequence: TGTGCCAGCAGCGTAGTAATCCGCTCTGGGGCCAACGTCCTGACTTTC. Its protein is CASSVVIRSGANVLTF.

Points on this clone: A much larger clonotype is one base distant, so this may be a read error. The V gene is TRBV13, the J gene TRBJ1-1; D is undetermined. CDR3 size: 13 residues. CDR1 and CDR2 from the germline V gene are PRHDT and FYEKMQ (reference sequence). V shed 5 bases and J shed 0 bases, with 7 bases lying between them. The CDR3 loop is CASSPRLNTEAFF. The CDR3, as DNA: TGTGCCAGCAGCCCCCGGTTGAACACTGAAGCTTTCTTT.